The 20 T cell receptor beta chains below all came from one sample that was sequenced in a study of cytomegalovirus exposure and HLA in healthy donors (dated by TCRdb to about 2017). Libraries were constructed by the immunoSEQ multiplex PCR assay. For the multiplex PCR, a mixture combining 60 forward primers for TCR Vbeta segments and 13 reverse primers for TCR Jbeta segments was used. TCRdb retrieved this table from immuneACCESS and kept in-frame rearrangements only. Not all clones are present; in checked studies, unresolved V genes account for under half, and no reason is known for the remainder. The sample table contains 70,000 or so clones; only one count was recorded for approximately 78% of them. The leading ten clones occupy 7.8% of the sample. Sample: PBMCs. Source of these receptors: a man between 18 and 29 years old in good health and CMV-seropositive.

This clone has a count of ten or more. In DNA, the CDR3 is TGTGCCAGCAGACCGGGGTCGTCCTACAATGAGCAGTTCTTC. Its translation is CASRPGSSYNEQFF. The genes are TRBV6-5 and TRBJ2-1, with a possible D match to TRBD2 (5 bases). Germline values: CDR1 MNHEY, CDR2 SVGAGI. The CDR3 covers 14 residues. Trimming stripped 6 bases from V and 1 base from J, with 10 bases between.

V gene TRBV7-3 combines with J gene TRBJ2-1, with 7 positions matching TRBD1. The ends lost 5 bases at V and 1 base at J; junction bases unmatched: 5. CDR1 is SGHTA and CDR2 is FQGTGA in the germline V gene. The CDR3 sequence is 15 residues long. The CDR3 bases are TGTGCCAGCAGCATCACAGGGGATTCCTACAATGAGCAGTTCTTC. Translating it yields CASSITGDSYNEQFF.

The genes are TRBV29-1 and TRBJ2-6; D is possibly TRBD1 (7 bases). The CDR3 consists of 16 residues. CDR1 is SQVTM and CDR2 is ANQGSEA in the germline V gene. V lost 5 bases and J 2 bases, leaving 16 bases between the germline ends. CDR3 residues: CSVSGQGGTGANVLTF. In nucleotides, the CDR3 is TGCAGCGTTTCAGGTCAGGGGGGAACTGGGGCCAACGTCCTGACTTTC.

The J gene is TRBJ1-1, the V gene TRBV29-1, with a possible D match to TRBD1 (5 bases). Trimming stripped 2 bases from V and 0 bases from J, with 10 bases between. The germline CDR1 and CDR2 sequences are SQVTM and ANQGSEA. This CDR3 region has 14 residues. The DNA for the CDR3 is TGCAGCGTTGAAAGACAGACCATGAACACTGAAGCTTTCTTT. Its protein product is CSVERQTMNTEAFF.

The chain has TRBV13 and TRBJ2-5; TRBD1 agrees at 8 bases. The end of the DNA is better explained by TRBJ2-7, so the J call may be wrong. The germline V gene encodes CDR1 PRHDT and CDR2 FYEKMQ (reference sequence). This CDR3 has 15 amino acids. CDR3 nucleotide sequence: TGTGCCAGCAGCTTAGGGGGGACAGGCAACAACGAGCAGTACTTC. Its translation: CASSLGGTGNNEQYF.

V and J are TRBV7-9 and TRBJ1-2, with a weak D call TRBD1 (5 bases). Germline values: CDR1 SEHNR, CDR2 FQNEAQ (reference sequence). The CDR3 extends over 14 amino acids. Trimming left V 1 base short and J 2 bases short, with 8 bases between. CDR3 nucleotide sequence: TGTGCCAGCAGCTTAGTGACAGAAAACTATGGCTACACCTTC. Encoded protein: CASSLVTENYGYTF.

The genes are TRBV18 and TRBJ1-1, with D perhaps TRBD1 (5 bases). V was pared by 1 base and J by 2 bases, with 8 bases between. From germline, CDR1 is KGHSH and CDR2 LQKENI. The CDR3 has 14 residues. In DNA, the CDR3 is TGTGCCAGCTCACCACAAGGGGAAAACACTGAAGCTTTCTTT. Translating gives CASSPQGENTEAFF.

The J gene is TRBJ1-2, the V gene TRBV7-8; no firm D call. From germline, CDR1 is SGHVS and CDR2 FQNEAQ. The CDR3 sequence is 15 residues long. The V gene lost 1 base and the J gene lost 2 bases, with 11 bases spanning the gap. In DNA, the CDR3 is TGTGCCAGCAGCTTAGAGTCGGGTGCGAACTATGGCTACACCTTC. Its translation is CASSLESGANYGYTF. Full variable domain (missing parts from reference TRBV7-8 and TRBJ1-2): GAGVSQSPRYKVAKRGQDVALRCDPISGHVSLFWYQQALGQGPEFLTYFQNEAQLDKSGLPSDRFFAERPEGSVSTLKIQRTQQEDSAVYLCASSLESGANYGYTFGSGTRLTVV.

This clone was picked up one time. The rearrangement uses TRBV10-1 and TRBJ1-4, with D possibly being TRBD1 (6 bases). V gave up 3 bases and J gave up 6 bases, with 11 bases separating them. The CDR3 is 14 residues long. Germline loops: CDR1 WNHNN, CDR2 SYGVQD (reference sequence). CDR3 DNA sequence: TGCGCCAGCAGTGATGGGGGGGGCGATGAAAAACTGTTTTTT. Protein sequence: CASSDGGGDEKLFF.

The V gene is TRBV6-5, the J gene TRBJ2-3, with 8 bases that match TRBD2. The CDR3 is made up of 14 amino acids. Per germline, CDR1 MNHEY and CDR2 SVGAGI. V was clipped by 2 bases and J by 4 bases; unmatched bases: 2. Here the CDR3 reads CASSYRAGADTQYF. The CDR3 DNA follows: TGTGCCAGCAGTTACAGAGCGGGAGCAGATACGCAGTATTTT.

The chain is built from TRBV10-1 and TRBJ1-1; maybe TRBD1 (5 bases). CDR1 is WNHNN and CDR2 is SYGVQD in the germline V gene (reference sequence). The ends were cut back, 4 bases at V and 7 bases at J, with 13 bases in the middle. The CDR3 has 13 residues. The DNA for the CDR3 is TGCGCCAGCAGTGCAAGGGGAACGAGTGAAGCTTTCTTT. Translation gives CASSARGTSEAFF.

V usage is TRBV18 and J usage is TRBJ1-2, with TRBD1 as a possible D gene (5 bases). V gave up 3 bases and J gave up 1 base, with 12 bases separating them. The germline V gene encodes CDR1 KGHSH and CDR2 LQKENI. The CDR3 sequence is 15 residues long. CDR3 nucleotide sequence: TGTGCCAGCTCACCTTTCCGGGGGGATAACTATGGCTACACCTTC. This encodes CASSPFRGDNYGYTF.

The V gene is TRBV7-9, the J gene TRBJ2-1, with 10 bases identical to TRBD2. Trimming removed 5 bases from V and 7 bases from J; junction bases left unmatched: 5. CDR1 is SEHNR and CDR2 is FQNEAQ in the germline V gene (reference sequence). This CDR3 comprises 14 residues. CDR3 coding DNA: TGTGCCAGCAGCGGAGTAGCGGGAGGAAATGAGCAGTTCTTC. Translation gives CASSGVAGGNEQFF.

The chain combines TRBV5-1 with TRBJ1-2; D unresolved. V shed 0 bases and J shed 5 bases, with 8 bases lying between them. Germline V gene sequence: CDR1 SGHRS, CDR2 YFSETQ. This CDR3 region has 13 residues. Written as DNA, the CDR3 is TGCGCCAGCAGCTTGGAGGCGGTTTATGGCTACACCTTC. Encoded protein: CASSLEAVYGYTF.

The chain combines TRBV30 with TRBJ2-5; 7 bases fit TRBD2. This CDR3 contains 12 residues. Unmatched junction bases numbered 9, after V lost 4 bases and J lost 10 bases. In germline, CDR1 is GTSNPN, CDR2 SVGIG (reference sequence). CDR3 bases: TGTGCCTGGACCCCCTTAACGGGGGGCCAGTACTTC. Translation gives CAWTPLTGGQYF.

J is TRBJ1-2 and V is TRBV11-2; no reliable D call. Germline loops: CDR1 SGHAT, CDR2 FQNNGV. The V end lost 0 bases, the J end lost 8 bases, and 16 bases lay between the germline ends. The CDR3 is made up of 15 amino acids. CDR3 nucleotide sequence: TGTGCCAGCAGCTTAGATTCAGCGTGGAGGCGCGGCTACACCTTC. Amino acids: CASSLDSAWRRGYTF. Full variable domain (remainder filled in from reference TRBV11-2 and TRBJ1-2): EAGVAQSPRYKIIEKRQSVAFWCNPISGHATLYWYQQILGQGPKLLIQFQNNGVVDDSQLPKDRFSAERLKGVDSTLKIQPAKLEDSAVYLCASSLDSAWRRGYTFGSGTRLTVV.

V and J are TRBV7-6 and TRBJ1-6; unclear D gene. Trimming removed 6 bases from V and 8 bases from J, with 14 bases in between. Germline V lookup: CDR1 SGHVS, CDR2 FNYEAQ. The CDR3 contains 14 residues. The CDR3 region is CASRSSSSYSPLHF. As DNA, the CDR3 is TGTGCCAGCAGATCGTCGAGTAGTTATTCACCCCTCCACTTT.

The rearrangement joins TRBV2 to TRBJ2-7, with 7 nucleotides matching TRBD2. V lost 7 bases, J lost 1 base, and 13 bases stayed unmatched. CDR3 length equals 16 residues. Germline V gene sequence: CDR1 SNHLY, CDR2 FYNNEI. The CDR3 DNA sequence: TGTGCCAGCACCCAGAGTGCCAGCGGGGAATCCTACGAGCAGTACTTC. Residues: CASTQSASGESYEQYF.

V gene TRBV30 combines with J gene TRBJ2-1, with D unclear. V lost 0 bases and J lost 4, with 13 bases in between. Germline V lookup: CDR1 GTSNPN, CDR2 SVGIG (reference sequence). This CDR3 is built from 15 residues. As DNA, the CDR3 is TGTGCCTGGAGTGTACCTATCCCCGAATACAATGAGCAGTTCTTC. Its protein is CAWSVPIPEYNEQFF.

The chain joins TRBV29-1 to TRBJ2-7, with D perhaps TRBD1 (6 bases). The V end lost 7 bases, the J end lost 5 bases, and 12 bases lay between the germline ends. Germline V CDR1 and CDR2: SQVTM, ANQGSEA. This CDR3 contains 11 residues. The CDR3 protein is CSGKQGHEQYF. The CDR3 DNA reads TGCAGCGGGAAACAGGGCCACGAGCAGTACTTC.